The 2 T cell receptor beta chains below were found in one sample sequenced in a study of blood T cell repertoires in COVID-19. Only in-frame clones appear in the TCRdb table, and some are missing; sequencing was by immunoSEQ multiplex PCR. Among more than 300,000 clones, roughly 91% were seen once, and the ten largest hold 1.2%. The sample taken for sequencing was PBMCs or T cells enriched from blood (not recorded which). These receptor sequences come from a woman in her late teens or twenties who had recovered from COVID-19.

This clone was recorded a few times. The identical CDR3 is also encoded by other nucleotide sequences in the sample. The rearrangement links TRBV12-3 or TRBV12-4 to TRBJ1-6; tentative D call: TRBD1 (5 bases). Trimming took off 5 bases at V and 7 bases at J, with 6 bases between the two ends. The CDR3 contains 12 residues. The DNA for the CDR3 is TGTGCCAGCAGTGGGGCCAATTCACCCCTCCACTTT. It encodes CASSGANSPLHF.

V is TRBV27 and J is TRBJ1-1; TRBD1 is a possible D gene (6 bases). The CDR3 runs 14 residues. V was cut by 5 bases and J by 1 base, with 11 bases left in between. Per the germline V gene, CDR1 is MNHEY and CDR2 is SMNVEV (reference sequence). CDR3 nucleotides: TGTGCCAGCAGTCCACAGGGAGCGAACACTGAAGCTTTCTTT. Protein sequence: CASSPQGANTEAFF.